A single sample gave rise to the 10 T cell receptor beta chains below, sequenced in a study of identical twins. Via MiXCR, TCRdb re-called the 5' RACE reads, giving one row per CDR3 protein. The repertoire holds some 590,000 distinct CDR3 sequences, just under 10% seen once, with around 3.1% in the top ten. These records were also assigned to another study, of yellow fever vaccine responses in identical twins.

Sequenced input: PBMCs. The receptors were sampled from a woman aged 18-29 years in good health.

Of note for this clonotype: One end of the junction fails to match germline, which may point to a read error. This rearrangement joins TRBV3-1 to TRBJ2-3, with TRBD1 matching over 7 bases. Germline V gene lookup returns CDR1 LGHDT and CDR2 YNNKEL (reference sequence). The CDR3 is 15 amino acids. CDR3 bases: TGTGCCACCAGCCAACGGGACAGAAGCGCAGATACGCAGTATTTT. Its protein product is CATSQRDRSADTQYF.

This clonotype has ten or more counts. The genes are TRBV10-3 and TRBJ2-5; maybe TRBD1 (5 bases). The CDR3 length is 12 residues. Germline loops: CDR1 ENHRY, CDR2 SYGVKD. V gave up 3 bases and J gave up 3 bases, with 5 bases separating them. The DNA for the CDR3 is TGTGCCATCAGTGAAGGGGAAGAGACCCAGTACTTC. Amino acid sequence: CAISEGEETQYF.

The V gene is TRBV20-1, the J gene TRBJ2-2; the match to TRBD2 covers 7 bases. The CDR3 totals 15 residues. Per germline, CDR1 DFQATT and CDR2 SNEGSKA (reference sequence). Unmatched junction bases numbered 9, after V lost 2 bases and J lost 6 bases. The chain's CDR3 is CSARSGGGSAGELFF. In nucleotides, the CDR3 is TGCAGTGCTAGATCGGGGGGAGGGAGCGCCGGGGAGCTGTTTTTT.

At least ten counts were recorded for this clonotype. V usage is TRBV20-1 and J usage is TRBJ2-2; TRBD2 is a possible D gene (5 bases). Trimming cost V 2 bases and J 6 bases, with 22 bases left between them. CDR1 and CDR2 from the germline V gene are DFQATT and SNEGSKA (reference sequence). This CDR3 has 17 residues. CDR3 protein: CSARHLVRAQFPGELFF. CDR3 DNA sequence: TGCAGTGCTAGACACCTCGTGCGGGCCCAATTCCCCGGGGAGCTGTTTTTT.

This clonotype was detected ten times or more. CDR3 nucleotide sequence: TGTGCCAGCAGCTTTGCGGCGGGAGGGTCTGGGACAGATACGCAGTATTTT. Translating it yields CASSFAAGGSGTDTQYF. The J gene is TRBJ2-3, the V gene TRBV7-2; 9 positions match TRBD2. CDR1 is SGHTA, CDR2 FQGNSA, per germline. CDR3 length: 17 amino acids. V was pared by 3 bases and J by 3 bases, with 10 bases of the junction left unmatched.

This chain connects TRBV24-1 to TRBJ2-5; D is possibly TRBD2 (7 bases). The length of the CDR3 is 17 residues. Germline V gene lookup returns CDR1 KGHDR and CDR2 SFDVKD. Trimming shortened V by 3 bases and J by 7 bases, and 23 bases separated the two germline ends. Here the CDR3 reads CATSDTDARGARGTQYF. Written as DNA, the CDR3 is TGTGCCACCAGTGATACCGACGCCCGGGGGGCGCGCGGGACCCAGTACTTC.

The CDR3 region is CSVAGLPGLASYEQYF. In nucleotides, the CDR3 is TGCAGCGTTGCCGGACTACCGGGACTAGCCTCCTACGAGCAGTACTTC. The chain links TRBV29-1 to TRBJ2-7; TRBD2 matches 9 bases. The germline CDR1 and CDR2 sequences are SQVTM and ANQGSEA. The CDR3 covers 16 residues. V shed 4 bases and J 0 bases; nucleotides not matched to a gene: 10.

This clonotype has only a few counts. The chain is built from TRBV20-1 and TRBJ2-1; D not certain. Looked up from germline, CDR1 is DFQATT and CDR2 is SNEGSKA (reference sequence). Trimming shortened V by 4 bases and J by 0 bases, and 13 bases separated the two germline ends. This CDR3 region has 15 residues. The CDR3 here is CSATWRKNSYNEQFF. CDR3 nucleotide sequence: TGCAGTGCTACGTGGCGGAAAAACTCCTACAATGAGCAGTTCTTC.

Here the CDR3 reads CASSPIPEDEQYF. CDR3 in DNA: TGTGCCAGCAGCCCAATCCCGGAGGACGAGCAGTACTTC. The chain has TRBV7-2 and TRBJ2-7; maybe TRBD2 (5 bases). CDR1 and CDR2 from the germline V gene are SGHTA and FQGNSA. Trimming cost V 5 bases and J 5 bases, with 13 bases left between them. The CDR3 has 13 residues.

This clonotype was seen more than once but under ten times. This chain uses TRBV18 with TRBJ2-5; no clear D. CDR3 length: 13 amino acids. V was pared by 1 base and J by 4 bases, with 7 bases between. CDR1 is KGHSH and CDR2 is LQKENI in the germline V gene. The CDR3 DNA follows: TGTGCCAGCTCACCACAGGGTCCAGAGACCCAGTACTTC. This translates into CASSPQGPETQYF.